The 20 T cell receptor beta chains reported below all come from one sample, sequenced in a study of blood T cell repertoires in COVID-19. The method was immunoSEQ multiplex PCR; TCRdb's version includes in-frame clones alone and lacks a portion of them. The profile shows about 12,000 clones, around 78% of them singletons. The sample consisted of peripheral blood. The receptors were sampled from a human donor in a cohort sampled during active COVID-19.

This sequence joins TRBV30 and TRBJ2-1, with D hard to call. Per germline, CDR1 GTSNPN and CDR2 SVGIG (reference sequence). The V and J ends lost 2 bases and 2 bases respectively, with 10 bases between them. The CDR3 covers 14 residues. The CDR3 sequence: CAWSRRIPYNEQFF. The CDR3 DNA reads as TGTGCCTGGAGTCGGAGAATCCCCTACAATGAGCAGTTCTTC.

This clone turned up a few times. The rearrangement links TRBV9 to TRBJ2-1, with TRBD1 as a possible D gene (6 bases). CDR1 is SGDLS, CDR2 YYNGEE, per germline. The CDR3 length is 14 residues. V lost 4 bases and J 4 bases, leaving 12 bases between the germline ends. The CDR3 is CASSPRGQYNEQFF. The DNA for the CDR3 is TGTGCCAGCAGCCCTAGAGGACAGTACAATGAGCAGTTCTTC.

V is TRBV7-6 and J is TRBJ1-2; TRBD1 matches 7 bases. CDR1 and CDR2 from the germline V gene are SGHVS and FNYEAQ. The CDR3 has 15 residues. V trimming: 1 base; J trimming: 2 bases; junction bases outside the gene matches: 4. CDR3 in amino acids: CASSLGDSPNYGYTF. The CDR3 DNA reads as TGTGCCAGCAGCTTAGGGGACAGTCCCAACTATGGCTACACCTTC. The whole variable domain, remainder taken from reference TRBV7-6 and TRBJ1-2, is GAGVSQSPRYKVTKRGQDVALRCDPISGHVSLYWYRQALGQGPEFLTYFNYEAQQDKSGLPNDRFSAERPEGSISTLTIQRTEQRDSAMYRCASSLGDSPNYGYTFGSGTRLTVV.

The V and J genes are TRBV12-2 and TRBJ1-3; TRBD1 was called by the table and not checked on the DNA. TRBV12-2 is assigned pseudogene status. The CDR3 runs 15 residues. The CDR3 here is CASRLVQGPGNTIYF. CDR3 DNA: TGTGCAAGTCGCTTAGTGCAGGGCCCTGGAAACACCATATATTTT.

V and J are TRBV5-6 and TRBJ1-5; 8 nucleotides line up with TRBD1. V was clipped by 1 base and J by 6 bases; unmatched bases: 6. CDR3 length: 15 residues. Germline values: CDR1 SGHDT, CDR2 YYEEEE. CDR3 sequence (DNA): TGTGCCAGCAGCTTGCGGACAGGGCAAGGTCAGCCCCAGCATTTT. This translates into CASSLRTGQGQPQHF.

V and J are TRBV11-2 and TRBJ1-1, with D maybe TRBD1 (5 bases). Germline V gene sequence: CDR1 SGHAT, CDR2 FQNNGV. V lost 2 bases to trimming and J lost 0 bases, with 16 bases between them. The CDR3 contains 17 residues. The CDR3 is CASSLFPDNIMNTEAFF. The DNA of the CDR3 is TGTGCCAGCAGCTTATTTCCGGACAACATCATGAACACTGAAGCTTTCTTT. Complete variable domain (other parts from reference TRBV11-2 and TRBJ1-1): EAGVAQSPRYKIIEKRQSVAFWCNPISGHATLYWYQQILGQGPKLLIQFQNNGVVDDSQLPKDRFSAERLKGVDSTLKIQPAKLEDSAVYLCASSLFPDNIMNTEAFFGQGTRLTVV.

This clone is a singleton in its sample. The rearrangement uses TRBV15 and TRBJ2-7; TRBD1 matches 8 bases. The J segment lost 3 bases and the V segment lost 0 bases, leaving 4 bases of the junction unmatched. Germline V gene data show CDR1 as LNHNV and CDR2 as YYDKDF (reference sequence). The CDR3 spans 15 residues. Written as DNA, the CDR3 is TGTGCCACCAGCAGAGATCTAGGGACAGGCTACGAGCAGTACTTC. Encoded protein: CATSRDLGTGYEQYF.

The chain combines TRBV11-2 with TRBJ2-7; TRBD2 matches at 8 bases. This CDR3 is 16 amino acids long. V trimming: 3 bases; J trimming: 4 bases; junction bases outside the gene matches: 11. Germline V gives CDR1 SGHAT, CDR2 FQNNGV. The DNA for the CDR3 is TGTGCCAGCAGCTTTAGGGGTAGCGGGGAAGGTTACGAGCAGTACTTC. Encoded protein: CASSFRGSGEGYEQYF.

This rearrangement joins TRBV2 to TRBJ2-5, with D possibly matching TRBD1 (5 bases). Trimming cost V 5 bases and J 9 bases, with 16 bases left between them. Germline lookup yields CDR1 SNHLY and CDR2 FYNNEI. This CDR3 contains 13 residues. The CDR3 DNA reads as TGTGCCAGCAGTAAAACCCCGCAAGGGGCCCAGTACTTC. Amino acid sequence: CASSKTPQGAQYF.

The chain combines TRBV29-1 with TRBJ2-5; perhaps TRBD2 as D (5 bases). This CDR3 has 12 amino acids. Germline V gene data show CDR1 as SQVTM and CDR2 as ANQGSEA. With 6 bases removed from V and 2 bases from J, the gap between germline ends came to 10 bases. The CDR3 here is CSVLLAQETQYF. The DNA for the CDR3 is TGCAGCGTCCTTCTAGCTCAAGAGACCCAGTACTTC. Full variable domain (missing parts from reference TRBV29-1 and TRBJ2-5): SAVISQKPSRDICQRGTSLTIQCQVDSQVTMMFWYRQQPGQSLTLIATANQGSEATYESGFVIDKFPISRPNLTFSTLTVSNMSPEDSSIYLCSVLLAQETQYFGPGTRLLVL.

The chain is built from TRBV27 and TRBJ1-1; D is perhaps TRBD1 (6 bases). The germline V gene encodes CDR1 MNHEY and CDR2 SMNVEV (reference sequence). This CDR3 is built from 13 residues. V was pared by 7 bases and J by 5 bases, with 14 bases between. The chain's CDR3 is CASTVGGATEAFF. Written as DNA, the CDR3 is TGTGCCAGCACCGTAGGGGGGGCAACTGAAGCTTTCTTT.

The chain links TRBV7-2 to TRBJ2-2; 11 bases are a match to TRBD1. The CDR3 loop spans 16 amino acids. Germline V gene sequence: CDR1 SGHTA, CDR2 FQGNSA. The V gene end was trimmed by 2 bases and the J gene end by 4 bases; junction bases not matched to a gene: 3. The CDR3 reads CASSLRTGGSTGELFF. CDR3 sequence (DNA): TGTGCCAGCAGCTTACGGACAGGGGGCAGCACCGGGGAGCTGTTTTTT.

The rearrangement uses TRBV5-1 and TRBJ1-3, with unresolved D. Germline V gene sequence: CDR1 SGHRS, CDR2 YFSETQ. Trimming shortened V by 5 bases and J by 0 bases, and 6 bases separated the two germline ends. The CDR3 consists of 13 residues. The CDR3 bases are TGCGCCAGCAGTTCGTACTCTGGAAACACCATATATTTT. This encodes CASSSYSGNTIYF.

V is TRBV29-1 and J is TRBJ1-2; possible D gene TRBD1, 6 bases. This CDR3 has 14 amino acids. The V and J ends lost 0 bases and 4 bases respectively, with 12 bases between them. The V gene's germline CDR1 is SQVTM and CDR2 ANQGSEA. The CDR3, as DNA: TGCAGCGTTGAAGATTCGGGGGGCTCCTATGGCTACACCTTC. Translating gives CSVEDSGGSYGYTF. Drawing the rest from reference TRBV29-1 and TRBJ1-2, the complete variable domain is SAVISQKPSRDICQRGTSLTIQCQVDSQVTMMFWYRQQPGQSLTLIATANQGSEATYESGFVIDKFPISRPNLTFSTLTVSNMSPEDSSIYLCSVEDSGGSYGYTFGSGTRLTVV.

The CDR3 loop is CASSPLGGLETQYF. The CDR3 coding sequence is TGTGCCAGCAGTCCCCTCGGGGGGCTAGAGACCCAGTACTTC. The chain carries TRBV27 and TRBJ2-5; a weak D match, TRBD2 (7 bases). Germline V CDR1 and CDR2: MNHEY, SMNVEV (reference sequence). This CDR3 has 14 residues. With 5 bases removed from V and 4 bases from J, the gap between germline ends came to 14 bases.

The chain combines TRBV4-1 with TRBJ2-3; 9 bases fit TRBD2. V was clipped by 3 bases and J by 2 bases; unmatched bases: 15. Germline-derived CDR1 and CDR2 are MGHRA and YSYEKL. The CDR3 is 19 residues long. The CDR3 is CASSQGRWERGAYTDTQYF. For the CDR3, the DNA is TGCGCCAGCAGCCAGGGGCGGTGGGAGCGGGGGGCCTACACAGATACGCAGTATTTT.

This clone was counted a few times. The chain has TRBV15 and TRBJ1-2, with TRBD1 matching 7 bases. The CDR3 is 13 residues long. The ends lost 0 bases at V and 7 bases at J; junction bases unmatched: 2. The germline V gene encodes CDR1 LNHNV and CDR2 YYDKDF (reference sequence). In DNA, the CDR3 is TGTGCCACCAGCAGAGAACAGGGGATTGGCTACACCTTC. Amino acids: CATSREQGIGYTF.

The V and J genes are TRBV4-1 and TRBJ1-2; D gene uncertain. Deletions cut 1 base from V and 0 bases from J, with 9 bases between. Germline CDR1 reads MGHRA; CDR2 reads YSYEKL. This CDR3 is 15 amino acids long. The CDR3 here is CASSQAFGSNYGYTF. In DNA, the CDR3 is TGCGCCAGCAGCCAAGCTTTCGGTTCTAACTATGGCTACACCTTC.

The rearrangement joins TRBV29-1 to TRBJ2-7, with a possible D match to TRBD1 (6 bases). The germline V gene encodes CDR1 SQVTM and CDR2 ANQGSEA. V was pared by 7 bases and J by 0 bases, with 10 bases between. The CDR3 loop spans 12 amino acids. CDR3 sequence: CSAGEGSYEQYF. In nucleotides, the CDR3 is TGCAGCGCAGGGGAAGGCTCCTACGAGCAGTACTTC.

V and J are TRBV5-1 and TRBJ2-3; TRBD2 matches at 8 bases. Germline CDR1 is SGHRS and CDR2 is YFSETQ. Losses at the gene ends were 1 base for V and 2 bases for J; bases not matched to a gene: 6. The CDR3 is 16 amino acids. CDR3 region: CASSLLAGGVTDTQYF. DNA for the CDR3: TGCGCCAGCAGCTTGCTGGCGGGGGGTGTCACAGATACGCAGTATTTT.